The present T cell receptor beta chain was sequenced within a study of CD8 T cells in ankylosing spondylitis. 5'-RACE, quantitative and with molecular barcodes, yielded the TCR beta libraries. One entry per CDR3 protein results from TCRdb running MiXCR on the 5' RACE reads. The sample consists of over 600,000 distinct CDR3 sequences, under 20% of them appearing once. Trimming took 5 bases from V and 1 from J, leaving 12 bases between them. CDR3 length equals 15 residues. Germline V lookup: CDR1 SGHNT, CDR2 YENEEA. This clonotype appeared a few times. Its antigen is unknown. Study-wide results and limits: Among TCR beta sequences, a motif of several highly homologous variants appeared characteristic of ankylosing spondylitis blood. Peripheral blood samples showed relatively rare disease-linked clones, and these clones were CD8+.

The sequence came from a male donor with ankylosing spondylitis. The chain is built from TRBV11-3 and TRBJ2-1; D is ambiguous. Sequencing input: blood, either unsorted or a sorted T cell fraction (not recorded which). The CDR3 coding sequence is TGTGCCAGCAGCCCTTCCCCGGCTTCCTACAATGAGCAGTTCTTC. It codes for CASSPSPASYNEQFF.